Listed below are T cell receptor beta chains from one sample, sequenced in a study of cytomegalovirus exposure and HLA in healthy donors. Sequenced by immunoSEQ multiplex PCR; TCRdb stores in-frame clones only, minus some. The data show 90,000 to 120,000 clones, 82% seen once. The sequencing sample was made of PBMCs. All receptors come from a man under 40 in good health and CMV-seropositive. Each CDR3 is given with its conserved first and last residue. A D gene is named only where the DNA matches it firmly. A clone size is listed for some rows: how often the clone was seen (once, few, many), or a class if it is expanded.

>TRBV19|.|TRBD1|TRBJ1-5
TGTGCCAGTAGTAGTACAGGGGACGCAACGCCCCAGCATTTT
CASSSTGDATPQHF
>TRBV21-1|.|.|TRBJ2-5
TGTGCCAGCAGCAAATCGGCAGGGGGCTTTTTAGCGGAGACCCAGTACTTC
CASSKSAGGFLAETQYF
>TRBV6-6|.|.|TRBJ2-1
TGTGCCAGCGGGGGCGGGAGCTCCTACAATGAGCAGTTCTTC
CASGGGSSYNEQFF
>TRBV18|.|TRBD1|TRBJ2-7
TGTGCCAGCTCACCATCTCTGGGGACAGGGGTCAGCGAGCAGTACTTC
CASSPSLGTGVSEQYF
>TRBV2|.|.|TRBJ1-1
TGTGCCAGCACCCCTGGTACAGGGAAGAACACTGAAGCTTTCTTT
CASTPGTGKNTEAFF
>TRBV4-1|.|.|TRBJ1-2
TGCGCCAGCAGCCAAGATGCCAGGGGTAGTGGCTACACCTTC
CASSQDARGSGYTF
>TRBV19|.|TRBD1|TRBJ1-5
TGTGCCAGTACCCCGACAGGGTCACCCCTTTATAGCAATCAGCCCCAGCATTTT
CASTPTGSPLYSNQPQHF
>TRBV6-1|.|.|TRBJ1-5
TGTGCCAGCAGTGAATACAGGGATGTAAGAAATCAGCCCCAGCATTTT
CASSEYRDVRNQPQHF
>TRBV19|once|TRBD1|TRBJ1-4
TGTGCCAGTATTAGACAGGGGGCAGGCGAAAAACTGTTTTTT
CASIRQGAGEKLFF
>TRBV11-2|.|.|TRBJ2-7
TGTGCCAGCAGCTTAGAGGACAGCTCCTACGAGCAGTACTTC
CASSLEDSSYEQYF
>TRBV5-1|.|.|TRBJ1-1
TGCGCCAGCAGCTATACATCCGCGAACACTGAAGCTTTCTTT
CASSYTSANTEAFF
>TRBV7-9|.|TRBD1|TRBJ2-1
TGTGCCAGCAGCAGAGGGACAGCGAGTACCTACAATGAGCAGTTCTTC
CASSRGTASTYNEQFF
>TRBV7-9|.|TRBD2|TRBJ2-7
TGTTCCAGCAGCTGGACCTCGGGACTAGCGGGGACCGAGCAGTACTTC
CSSSWTSGLAGTEQYF
>TRBV25-1|.|.|TRBJ2-1
TGTGCCAGCAGTGAAAGGGGTACTCCCTACAATGAGCAGTTCTTC
CASSERGTPYNEQFF
>TRBV12-2|once|.|TRBJ2-1
TGTGCAAGTCGCTTGACGGGGGGAGGGGGAATGTACCCCCTATACAATGAGCAGTTCTTC
CASRLTGGGGMYPLYNEQFF
>TRBV7-9|.|.|TRBJ1-2
TGTGCCAGCAGCTCCCAGGACAGCCTCCTTAACTATGGCTACACCTTC
CASSSQDSLLNYGYTF
>TRBV7-9|.|.|TRBJ1-3
TGTGCCAGCAGCTTAGAGGGGTTACGTGGAAACACCATATATTTT
CASSLEGLRGNTIYF